The 24 T cell receptor beta chains presented below share a single source sample, sequenced in a study of T cells in Graves' hyperthyroidism and ophthalmopathy. TCR beta CDR3 regions were amplified from RNA. During a first-round RT-PCR of the TCR CDR3, the HTBI primer set was used. TCRdb re-derived calls from the multiplex PCR reads in MiXCR, one entry per CDR3 protein. This table holds some 600,000 distinct CDR3 sequences, roughly 13% found once. Sample: blood. These receptors all come from a woman aged 30 to 39 with Graves' hyperthyroidism that later progressed to Graves' ophthalmopathy.

This clonotype has a count of ten or more. The chain combines TRBV6-1 with TRBJ2-1, with no clear D. There are 15 residues in the CDR3. V shed 5 bases and J shed 1 base, with 12 bases lying between them. CDR1 is MNHNS and CDR2 is SASEGT in the germline V gene. The CDR3 here is CASSSQRKSYNEQFF. The CDR3 DNA sequence: TGTGCCAGCAGTTCACAGAGGAAATCCTACAATGAGCAGTTCTTC.

This clonotype came up many times. The rearrangement uses TRBV13 and TRBJ1-1; 9 nucleotides match TRBD1. This CDR3 has 15 residues. Germline CDR1 and CDR2: PRHDT and FYEKMQ (reference sequence). Trimming cost V 5 bases and J 5 bases; bases outside gene matches: 9. CDR3 DNA: TGTGCCAGCAGCGCCGTCCGGGACAGGGAAACTGAAGCTTTCTTT. Residues: CASSAVRDRETEAFF.

In its sample, this clonotype was seen many times. This chain joins TRBV10-3 and TRBJ2-3, with 7 bases fitting TRBD1. Germline V gene lookup returns CDR1 ENHRY and CDR2 SYGVKD. This CDR3 has 14 residues. V gave up 7 bases and J gave up 4 bases; unmatched junction bases: 8. CDR3 loop: CAIKITGDPDTQYF. As DNA, the CDR3 is TGTGCCATCAAGATTACAGGGGATCCAGATACGCAGTATTTT.

The CDR3 DNA is TGTGCCAGCTCACTCCGGGAAATTAATGAAAAACTGTTTTTT. It specifies CASSLREINEKLFF. V usage is TRBV18 and J usage is TRBJ1-4; D remains ambiguous. Per the germline V gene, CDR1 is KGHSH and CDR2 is LQKENI. Trimming stripped 4 bases from V and 4 bases from J, with 10 bases between. The CDR3 is made up of 14 amino acids.

This clonotype was counted at least ten times. The V and J genes are TRBV6-2 or TRBV6-3 and TRBJ2-3, with 7 positions matching TRBD2. Germline CDR1 and CDR2: MNHEY and SVGEGT. V shed 6 bases and J 2 bases; nucleotides not matched to a gene: 14. This CDR3 is 17 amino acids long. For the CDR3, the DNA is TGTGCCAGCAGCACCTCCTTCGAGCGGGGAATCACAGATACGCAGTATTTT. Amino acids: CASSTSFERGITDTQYF.

This chain links TRBV4-1 with TRBJ2-2; no clear D gene. The germline gives CDR1 MGHRA, CDR2 YSYEKL. This CDR3 spans 14 amino acids. Trimming stripped 1 base from V and 5 bases from J, with 8 bases between. CDR3 sequence (DNA): TGCGCCAGCAGCCAAGTAATGAGGACCGGGGAGCTGTTTTTT. Protein product: CASSQVMRTGELFF.

This clonotype was detected ten times or more. V gene TRBV30 combines with J gene TRBJ2-1; either TRBD1 or TRBD2 may supply D (5 bases each). CDR3 size: 15 residues. In germline, CDR1 is GTSNPN, CDR2 SVGIG (reference sequence). With 0 bases removed from V and 5 bases from J, the gap between germline ends came to 14 bases. CDR3 sequence: CAWSVDGAAHNEQFF. In nucleotides, the CDR3 is TGTGCCTGGAGTGTAGACGGGGCTGCCCACAATGAGCAGTTCTTC.

This clonotype appeared many times. The chain has TRBV6-2 or TRBV6-3 and TRBJ2-3; TRBD2 matches 10 bases. V lost 8 bases to trimming and J lost 0 bases; unmatched junction nucleotides: 2. The V gene's germline CDR1 is MNHEY and CDR2 SVGEGT. CDR3 size: 14 residues. The CDR3 DNA sequence: TGTGCCAGCGGACTAGCGGAGAGCACAGATACGCAGTATTTT. Translated, it gives CASGLAESTDTQYF.

In its sample, this clonotype was seen many times. The chain employs TRBV18 and TRBJ2-1; 9 bases fit TRBD1. This CDR3 has 13 residues. Trimming at V came to 3 bases and at J to 9 bases, leaving 3 bases not matched to a gene. Germline assignment: CDR1 KGHSH and CDR2 LQKENI. CDR3 loop: CASSPGTGTEQFF. For the CDR3, the DNA is TGTGCCAGCTCACCCGGGACAGGGACTGAGCAGTTCTTC.

This clonotype has a count of ten or more. The chain carries TRBV12-3 or TRBV12-4 and TRBJ2-1; perhaps D is TRBD1 or TRBD2 (6 bases each). V gave up 9 bases and J gave up 7 bases, with 25 bases separating them. The CDR3 has 16 residues. CDR3: CASLQTWGAGWNEQFF. The CDR3 DNA is TGTGCCAGTCTTCAGACGTGGGGGGCGGGATGGAATGAGCAGTTCTTC.

This clonotype was picked up many times. The rearrangement links TRBV11-1 to TRBJ2-3; D gene uncertain. Germline loops: CDR1 SGHAT, CDR2 FQDESV (reference sequence). The germline V and J ends were trimmed by 3 bases and 5 bases, with 12 bases remaining between them. CDR3 length equals 14 residues. CDR3 DNA: TGTGCCAGCAGCTTGAACCCCTTCGGAGATACGCAGTATTTT. This encodes CASSLNPFGDTQYF.

This chain uses TRBV19 with TRBJ2-4; possible D gene TRBD1, 6 bases. This CDR3 is 14 amino acids long. V was shortened by 5 bases and J by 11 bases, with 19 bases between the two germline ends. Germline V gene data show CDR1 as LNHDA and CDR2 as SQIVND (reference sequence). The CDR3 here is CASSAPTGPRFQYF. CDR3 nucleotide sequence: TGTGCCAGTAGTGCCCCGACAGGCCCGAGATTTCAGTACTTC.

The rearrangement uses TRBV11-2 and TRBJ2-5; possible D gene TRBD1, 5 bases. V lost 8 bases and J lost 2, with 12 bases in between. CDR3 size: 13 residues. Germline CDR1 and CDR2: SGHAT and FQNNGV. CDR3 residues: CASARAAQETQYF. The CDR3 DNA reads TGTGCCAGCGCCAGGGCGGCTCAAGAGACCCAGTACTTC.

This clonotype was observed many times. The chain combines TRBV2 with TRBJ2-3, with 9 bases lining up with TRBD2. There are 15 residues in the CDR3. V dropped 3 bases and J dropped 3; count of bases not matched to a gene: 4. Looked up from germline, CDR1 is SNHLY and CDR2 is FYNNEI. The CDR3: CASSDRLAGTDTQYF. CDR3 bases: TGTGCCAGCAGTGATAGGCTAGCGGGAACAGATACGCAGTATTTT. Full variable domain (remainder filled in from reference TRBV2 and TRBJ2-3): EPEVTQTPSHQVTQMGQEVILRCVPISNHLYFYWYRQILGQKVEFLVSFYNNEISEKSEIFDDQFSVERPDGSNFTLKIRSTKLEDSAMYFCASSDRLAGTDTQYFGPGTRLTVL.

The chain combines TRBV7-9 with TRBJ2-2; 15 bases align to TRBD2. V shed 4 bases, J shed 5 bases, and the junction held 8 bases outside the gene matches. The CDR3 length is 18 residues. The germline gives CDR1 SEHNR, CDR2 FQNEAQ (reference sequence). CDR3 loop: CASSSGLAGGPGTGELFF. The CDR3 coding sequence is TGTGCCAGCAGCTCTGGACTAGCGGGAGGGCCCGGAACCGGGGAGCTGTTTTTT.

This clonotype came up many times. The chain combines TRBV27 with TRBJ1-3, with unresolved D. The CDR3 consists of 11 residues. CDR1 MNHEY and CDR2 SMNVEV come from the germline V gene (reference sequence). Trimming took 7 bases from V and 0 from J, leaving 1 base between them. CDR3 loop: CASTSGNTIYF. DNA for the CDR3: TGTGCCAGCACCTCTGGAAACACCATATATTTT.

This clonotype was found many times. The chain combines TRBV9 with TRBJ1-5; D is perhaps TRBD1 (5 bases). The V gene lost 0 bases and the J gene lost 9 bases, with 16 bases spanning the gap. The germline gives CDR1 SGDLS, CDR2 YYNGEE. This CDR3 is 15 amino acids long. CDR3 coding DNA: TGTGCCAGCAGCGTAGGAGACAGCCAATTTGCGCCCCAGCATTTT. Translating gives CASSVGDSQFAPQHF.

This rearrangement joins TRBV6-2 or TRBV6-3 to TRBJ2-5; 9 bases are a match to TRBD2. Trimming cost V 8 bases and J 13 bases; bases outside gene matches: 14. Germline lookup yields CDR1 MNHEY and CDR2 SVGEGT. The CDR3 has 13 residues. The CDR3, as DNA: TGTGCCAGCCTGGCTAGCGGGAAGTACTGCTCGTACTTC. Encoded protein: CASLASGKYCSYF.

This clonotype was recorded at least ten times. The chain couples TRBV14 to TRBJ1-2; 7 positions agree with TRBD1. Germline lookup yields CDR1 SGHDN and CDR2 FVKESK. The CDR3 is made up of 15 amino acids. Trimming removed 0 bases from V and 8 bases from J; junction bases left unmatched: 9. The DNA for the CDR3 is TGTGCCAGCAGCCAAGATAGGGACAGAGTGAGAGGCTACACCTTC. The encoded protein is CASSQDRDRVRGYTF.

This clonotype was observed many times. V gene TRBV29-1 combines with J gene TRBJ2-7, with TRBD1 matching over 8 bases. Germline values: CDR1 SQVTM, CDR2 ANQGSEA. The CDR3 sequence is 15 residues long. V shed 1 base, J shed 2 bases, and the junction held 7 bases outside the gene matches. The CDR3: CSVEARGTGAYEQYF. CDR3 nucleotide sequence: TGCAGCGTTGAAGCGAGGGGGACAGGAGCCTACGAGCAGTACTTC.

A word on this clonotype: A much larger clone is a single base away; this may be a read error. This chain uses TRBV20-1 with TRBJ2-1, with TRBD2 identical over 8 bases. The assigned J gene may be wrong: the sequence end matches TRBJ2-7 better. The CDR3 extends over 16 amino acids. Germline V gives CDR1 DFQATT, CDR2 SNEGSKA (reference sequence). The chain's CDR3 is CSALGREAGRGNEQYF. CDR3 sequence (DNA): TGCAGTGCCCTAGGGCGGGAGGCGGGAAGGGGCAATGAGCAGTACTTC.

In this sample, this clonotype turned up a few times. The chain recombines TRBV18 with TRBJ2-5, with 7 bases matching TRBD1. The ends lost 2 bases at V and 7 bases at J; junction bases unmatched: 16. Germline V CDR1 and CDR2: KGHSH, LQKENI. The CDR3 loop spans 17 amino acids. The CDR3 DNA reads TGTGCCAGCTCACCATCTACCGGGACAGAAGGAGGAGTGACCCAGTACTTC. As protein: CASSPSTGTEGGVTQYF.

CDR3 bases: TGTGCCAGCAGTCCTATGGAGACAGGGGGCGAGACCCAGTACTTC. Amino acid sequence: CASSPMETGGETQYF. The chain is built from TRBV27 and TRBJ2-5; 10 bases are a match to TRBD1. V lost 5 bases, J lost 5 bases, and 8 bases stayed unmatched. The CDR3 contains 15 residues. In germline, CDR1 is MNHEY, CDR2 SMNVEV (reference sequence).

The sample holds many counts of this clonotype. The chain has TRBV2 and TRBJ2-1; D could derive from TRBD1 or TRBD2 (5 bases each). The V gene lost 8 bases and the J gene lost 6 bases, with 20 bases spanning the gap. This CDR3 has 15 amino acids. In germline, CDR1 is SNHLY, CDR2 FYNNEI. The CDR3 spells CASLTSRDRPNEQFF. The CDR3 DNA follows: TGTGCCAGCCTAACCAGCCGGGACCGACCCAATGAGCAGTTCTTC.